This T cell receptor beta chain was identified in a study of control samples from healthy donors and cancer patients. CDR1 is KGHDR, CDR2 SFDVKD, per germline. Trimming pared 0 bases from V and 9 bases from J, leaving 9 bases between. This CDR3 is built from 13 residues. Data came from immunoSEQ multiplex PCR; TCRdb stores just in-frame clones and leaves some out. Of 100,000 to 150,000 clones in the sample, about 90% were seen once. The chain employs TRBV24-1 and TRBJ2-3; D ambiguous. The sequence was obtained from a woman between 50 and 59 years old in good health. Specimen: blood. CDR3 residues: CATSDLYLATQYF. The CDR3 bases are TGTGCCACCAGTGATTTGTATCTCGCGACGCAGTATTTT.